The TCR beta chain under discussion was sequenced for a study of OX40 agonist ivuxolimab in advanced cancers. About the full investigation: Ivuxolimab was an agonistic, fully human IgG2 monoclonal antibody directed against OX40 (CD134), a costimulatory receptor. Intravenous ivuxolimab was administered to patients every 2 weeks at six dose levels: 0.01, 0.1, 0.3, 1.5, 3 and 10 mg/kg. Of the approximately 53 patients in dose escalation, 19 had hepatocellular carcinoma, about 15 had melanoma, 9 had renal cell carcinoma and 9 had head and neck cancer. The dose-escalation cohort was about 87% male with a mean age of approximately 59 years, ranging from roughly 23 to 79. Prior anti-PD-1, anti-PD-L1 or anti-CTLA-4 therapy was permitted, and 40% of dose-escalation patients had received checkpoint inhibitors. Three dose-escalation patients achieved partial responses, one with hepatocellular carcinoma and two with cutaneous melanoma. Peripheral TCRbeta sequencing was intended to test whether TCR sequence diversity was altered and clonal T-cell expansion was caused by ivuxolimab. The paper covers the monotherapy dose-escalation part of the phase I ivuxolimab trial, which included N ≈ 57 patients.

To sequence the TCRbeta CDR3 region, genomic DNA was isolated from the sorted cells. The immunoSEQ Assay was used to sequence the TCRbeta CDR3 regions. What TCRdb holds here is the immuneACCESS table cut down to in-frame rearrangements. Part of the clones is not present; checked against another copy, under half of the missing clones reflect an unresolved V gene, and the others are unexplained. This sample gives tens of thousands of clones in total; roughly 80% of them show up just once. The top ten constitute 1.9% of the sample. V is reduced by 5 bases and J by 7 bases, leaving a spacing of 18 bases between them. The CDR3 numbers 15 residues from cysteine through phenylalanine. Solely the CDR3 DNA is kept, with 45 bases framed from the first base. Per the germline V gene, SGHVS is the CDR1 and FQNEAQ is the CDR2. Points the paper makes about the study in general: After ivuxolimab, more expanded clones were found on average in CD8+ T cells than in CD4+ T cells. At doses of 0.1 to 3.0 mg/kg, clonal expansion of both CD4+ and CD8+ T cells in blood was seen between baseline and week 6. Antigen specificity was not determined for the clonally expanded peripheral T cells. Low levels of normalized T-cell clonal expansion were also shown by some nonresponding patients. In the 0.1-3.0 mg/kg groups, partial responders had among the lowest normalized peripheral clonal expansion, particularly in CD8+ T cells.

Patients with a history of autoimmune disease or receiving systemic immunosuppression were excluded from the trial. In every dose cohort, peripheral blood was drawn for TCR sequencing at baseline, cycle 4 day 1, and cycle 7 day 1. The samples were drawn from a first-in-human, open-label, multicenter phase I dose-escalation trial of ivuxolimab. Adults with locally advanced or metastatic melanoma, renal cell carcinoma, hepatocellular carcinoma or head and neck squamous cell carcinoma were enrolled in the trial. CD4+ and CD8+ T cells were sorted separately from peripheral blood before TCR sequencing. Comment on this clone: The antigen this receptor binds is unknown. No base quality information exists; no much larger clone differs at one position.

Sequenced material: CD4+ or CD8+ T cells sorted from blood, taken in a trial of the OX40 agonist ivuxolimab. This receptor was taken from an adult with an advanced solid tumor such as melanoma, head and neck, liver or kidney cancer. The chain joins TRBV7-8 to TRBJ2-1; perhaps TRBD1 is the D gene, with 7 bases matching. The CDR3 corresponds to CASSLARAGGNEQFF. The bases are TGTGCCAGCAGCCTGGCCCGGGCAGGGGGGAATGAGCAGTTCTTC. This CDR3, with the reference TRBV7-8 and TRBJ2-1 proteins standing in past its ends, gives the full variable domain GAGVSQSPRYKVAKRGQDVALRCDPISGHVSLFWYQQALGQGPEFLTYFQNEAQLDKSGLPSDRFFAERPEGSVSTLKIQRTQQEDSAVYLCASSLARAGGNEQFFGPGTRLTVL.